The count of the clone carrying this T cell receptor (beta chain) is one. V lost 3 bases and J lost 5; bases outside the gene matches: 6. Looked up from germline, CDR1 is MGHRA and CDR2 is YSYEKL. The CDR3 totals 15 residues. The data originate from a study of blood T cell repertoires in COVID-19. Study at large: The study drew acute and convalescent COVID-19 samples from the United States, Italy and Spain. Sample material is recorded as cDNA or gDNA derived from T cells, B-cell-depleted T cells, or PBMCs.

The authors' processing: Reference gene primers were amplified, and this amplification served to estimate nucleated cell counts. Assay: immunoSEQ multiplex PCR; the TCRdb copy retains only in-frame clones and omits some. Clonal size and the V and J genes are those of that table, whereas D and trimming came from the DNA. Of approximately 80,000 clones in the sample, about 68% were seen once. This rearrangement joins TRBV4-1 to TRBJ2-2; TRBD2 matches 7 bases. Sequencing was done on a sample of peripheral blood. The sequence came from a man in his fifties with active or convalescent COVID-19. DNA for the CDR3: TGCGCCAGCAGCCATCTCCAAGCGGGGACCGGGGAGCTGTTTTTT. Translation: CASSHLQAGTGELFF.